The T cell receptor (beta chain) described here comes from a study of blood T cell repertoires in COVID-19. Study in general: COVID-19 samples collected from the United States, Italy and Spain covered acute and convalescent phases.

V was clipped by 1 base and J by 6 bases, with 11 bases between them. CDR1 is SGHRS and CDR2 is YFSETQ in the germline V gene. The CDR3 is 13 amino acids. As processed by the authors: Amplification of reference gene primers was used by the study to estimate nucleated cell counts. The protocol was immunoSEQ multiplex PCR, while the TCRdb copy is restricted to in-frame clones and leaves out a portion. That table furnishes V, J and clone size, whereas the DNA furnished D and trimming. Of under 100,000 clones in the sample, 80% to 90% were seen once. This chain links TRBV5-1 with TRBJ2-7; D call uncertain. The source material was peripheral blood. The TCR originated in a woman aged 55 to 70 with acute or convalescent COVID-19. This CDR3 reads CASSLPTQSEQYF. The CDR3 DNA reads as TGCGCCAGCAGCTTGCCGACACAGAGCGAGCAGTACTTC.